This T cell receptor (beta chain) was sequenced in a study of cytomegalovirus exposure and HLA in healthy donors. 13 Jbeta primers and 60 Vbeta primers were used for the PCR. Profiling relied on immunoSEQ multiplex PCR, and the TCRdb table lists in-frame clones only, not all of them. The data hold 120,000 to 150,000 clones, with 75% to 90% observed a single time. The CDR3 has 15 residues. The V segment lost 5 bases and the J segment 1 base; nucleotides outside the gene matches: 4. Germline loops: CDR1 SGHTA, CDR2 FQGNSA. This clone has just one count. The origin of this receptor is a woman aged 25 to 45 in good health and CMV-seronegative. The sample was PBMCs. V usage is TRBV7-2 and J usage is TRBJ2-5, with 10 bases lining up with TRBD2. The CDR3 nucleotides read TGTGCCAGCAGCGCCTTAGCGGGGGGCCAAGAGACCCAGTACTTC. Residues: CASSALAGGQETQYF.